This TCR beta chain originates from a study of T cell responses to AZD1222 COVID-19 vaccine. In the case of this clone: Antigen: not known.

This CDR3 region has 13 residues. With 7 bases removed from V and 8 bases from J, the gap between germline ends came to 15 bases. Germline values: CDR1 WSHSY, CDR2 SAAADI. The assay was immunoSEQ multiplex PCR, and TCRdb's table has in-frame clones only and misses some. Of more than 95,000 clones in the sample, around 90% were seen once. Findings and caveats of the study: When two AZD1222 doses had been given, Spike-specific TCR breadth and depth rose. Most donors were white British, females outnumbered males, and clonal diversity was possibly underestimated. Baseline serology detected seropositivity in only six AZD1222 recipients. Reports indicate that nearly half of spike-specific TCRs are directed at unmutated variant regions.

The specimen comprised peripheral blood, sampled on day 0 of AZD1222 vaccination. The rearrangement links TRBV10-2 to TRBJ2-1; D is undetermined. The TCR originated in an adult in good health. The CDR3 DNA sequence: TGCGCCAGCAATAGCCGATCGGCCGATGAGCAGTTCTTC. Translated, it gives CASNSRSADEQFF.